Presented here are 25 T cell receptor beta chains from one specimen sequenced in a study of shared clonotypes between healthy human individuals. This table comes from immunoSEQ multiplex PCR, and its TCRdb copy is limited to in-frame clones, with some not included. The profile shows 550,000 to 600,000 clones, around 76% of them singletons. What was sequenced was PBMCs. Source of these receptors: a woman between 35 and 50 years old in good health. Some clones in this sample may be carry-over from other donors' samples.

CDR3 nucleotide sequence: TGTGCCAGCTCACCCTCTAGCGGGACGAACTCTGGGGCCAACGTCCTGACTTTC. It specifies CASSPSSGTNSGANVLTF. The chain uses TRBV18 and TRBJ2-6, with TRBD2 matching 9 bases. The CDR3 has 18 amino acids. Germline V gene data show CDR1 as KGHSH and CDR2 as LQKENI. The V gene end was trimmed by 3 bases and the J gene end by 0 bases; junction bases not matched to a gene: 6.

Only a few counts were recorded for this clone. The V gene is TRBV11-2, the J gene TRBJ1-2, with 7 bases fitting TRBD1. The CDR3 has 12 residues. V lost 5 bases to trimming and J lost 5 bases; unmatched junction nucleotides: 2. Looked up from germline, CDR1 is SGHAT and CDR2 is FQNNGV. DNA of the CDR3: TGTGCCAGCAGCCCCAGGGGGTATGGCTACACCTTC. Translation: CASSPRGYGYTF.

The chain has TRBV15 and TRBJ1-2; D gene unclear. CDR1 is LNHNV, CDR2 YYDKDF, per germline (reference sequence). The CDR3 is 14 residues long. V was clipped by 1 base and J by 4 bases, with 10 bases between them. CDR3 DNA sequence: TGTGCCACCAGCAGAGGTTCACAAGCCTATGGCTACACCTTC. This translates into CATSRGSQAYGYTF. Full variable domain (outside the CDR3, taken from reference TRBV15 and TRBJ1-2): DAMVIQNPRYQVTQFGKPVTLSCSQTLNHNVMYWYQQKSSQAPKLLFHYYDKDFNNEADTPDNFQSRRPNTSFCFLDIRSPGLGDTAMYLCATSRGSQAYGYTFGSGTRLTVV.

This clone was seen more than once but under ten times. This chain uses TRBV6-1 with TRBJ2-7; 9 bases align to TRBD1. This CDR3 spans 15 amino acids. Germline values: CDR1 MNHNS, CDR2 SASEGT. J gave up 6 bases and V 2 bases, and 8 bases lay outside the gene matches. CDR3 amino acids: CASSERWDRAGEQYF. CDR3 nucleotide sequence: TGTGCCAGCAGTGAAAGGTGGGACAGGGCAGGCGAGCAGTACTTC.

CDR3: CASSLIGTASEQYF. The CDR3 DNA reads TGTGCCAGCAGCTTAATAGGGACTGCCAGCGAGCAGTACTTC. This rearrangement joins TRBV7-9 to TRBJ2-7, with D perhaps matching TRBD2 (6 bases). The CDR3 has 14 residues. Germline V gene lookup returns CDR1 SEHNR and CDR2 FQNEAQ (reference sequence). V lost 2 bases, J lost 6 bases, and 14 bases lay in between. Variable domain in full (rest from reference TRBV7-9 and TRBJ2-7): DTGVSQNPRHKITKRGQNVTFRCDPISEHNRLYWYRQTLGQGPEFLTYFQNEAQLEKSRLLSDRFSAERPKGSFSTLEIQRTEQGDSAMYLCASSLIGTASEQYFGPGTRLTVT.

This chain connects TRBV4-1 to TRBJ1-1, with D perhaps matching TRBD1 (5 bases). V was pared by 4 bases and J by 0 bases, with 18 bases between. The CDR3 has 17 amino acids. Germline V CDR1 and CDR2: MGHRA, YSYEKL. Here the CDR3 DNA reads TGCGCCAGCAGCCGACTACCCCCCCTACAGGTGAACACTGAAGCTTTCTTT. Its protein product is CASSRLPPLQVNTEAFF.

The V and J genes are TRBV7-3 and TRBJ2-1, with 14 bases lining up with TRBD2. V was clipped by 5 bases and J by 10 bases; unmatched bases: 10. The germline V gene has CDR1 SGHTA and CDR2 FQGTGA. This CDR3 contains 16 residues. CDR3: CASSAAGTSGRVEQFF. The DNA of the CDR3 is TGTGCCAGCAGCGCGGCCGGGACTAGCGGGAGAGTAGAGCAGTTCTTC. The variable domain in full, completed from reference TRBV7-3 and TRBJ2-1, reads GAGVSQTPSNKVTEKGKYVELRCDPISGHTALYWYRQSLGQGPEFLIYFQGTGAADDSGLPNDRFFAVRPEGSVSTLKIQRTERGDSAVYLCASSAAGTSGRVEQFFGPGTRLTVL.

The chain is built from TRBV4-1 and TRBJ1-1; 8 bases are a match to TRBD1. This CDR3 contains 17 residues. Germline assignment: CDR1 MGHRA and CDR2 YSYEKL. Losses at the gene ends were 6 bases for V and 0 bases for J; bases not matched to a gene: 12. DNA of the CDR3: TGCGCCAGCAGAAAGGGGACAGGTCACGAACTGAACACTGAAGCTTTCTTT. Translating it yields CASRKGTGHELNTEAFF.

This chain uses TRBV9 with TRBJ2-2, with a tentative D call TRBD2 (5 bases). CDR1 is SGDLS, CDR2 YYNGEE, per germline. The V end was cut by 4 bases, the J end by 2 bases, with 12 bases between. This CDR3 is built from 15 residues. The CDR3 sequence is CASSFLDYNTGELFF. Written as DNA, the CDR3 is TGTGCCAGCAGCTTCCTAGACTACAACACCGGGGAGCTGTTTTTT.

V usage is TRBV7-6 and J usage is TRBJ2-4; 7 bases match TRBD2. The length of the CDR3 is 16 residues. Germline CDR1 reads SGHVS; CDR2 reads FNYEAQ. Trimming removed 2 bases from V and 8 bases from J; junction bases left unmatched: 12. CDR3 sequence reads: CASSLYGRPLTDIQYF. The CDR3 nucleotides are TGTGCCAGCAGCTTATACGGGAGGCCTCTCACCGACATTCAGTACTTC.

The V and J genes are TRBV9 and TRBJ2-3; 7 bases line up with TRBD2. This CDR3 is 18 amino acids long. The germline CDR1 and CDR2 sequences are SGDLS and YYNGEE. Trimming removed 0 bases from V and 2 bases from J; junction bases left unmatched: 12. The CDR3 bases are TGTGCCAGCAGCGTAGCTACGATGGGGGGGTTCTCCACAGATACGCAGTATTTT. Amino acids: CASSVATMGGFSTDTQYF.

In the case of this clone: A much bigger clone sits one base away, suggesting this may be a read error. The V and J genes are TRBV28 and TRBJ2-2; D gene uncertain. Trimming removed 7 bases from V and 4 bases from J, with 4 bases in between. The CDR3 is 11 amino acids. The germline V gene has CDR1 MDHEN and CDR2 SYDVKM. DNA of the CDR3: TGTGCCAGCAAAGGCACCGGGGAGCTGTTTTTT. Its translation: CASKGTGELFF.

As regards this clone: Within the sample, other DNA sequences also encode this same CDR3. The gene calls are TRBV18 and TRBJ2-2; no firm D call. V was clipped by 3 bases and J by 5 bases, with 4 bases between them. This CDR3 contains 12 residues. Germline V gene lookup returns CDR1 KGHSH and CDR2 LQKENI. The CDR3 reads CASSPRTGELFF. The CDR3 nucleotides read TGTGCCAGCTCACCCAGGACCGGGGAGCTGTTTTTT. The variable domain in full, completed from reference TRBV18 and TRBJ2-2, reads NAGVMQNPRHLVRRRGQEARLRCSPMKGHSHVYWYRQLPEEGLKFMVYLQKENIIDESGMPKERFSAEFPKEGPSILRIQQVVRGDSAAYFCASSPRTGELFFGEGSRLTVL.

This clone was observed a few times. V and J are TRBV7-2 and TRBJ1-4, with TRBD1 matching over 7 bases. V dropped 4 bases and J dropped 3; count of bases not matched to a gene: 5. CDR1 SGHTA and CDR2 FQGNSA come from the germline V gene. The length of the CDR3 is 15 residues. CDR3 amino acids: CASSSSGQSNEKLFF. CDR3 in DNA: TGTGCCAGCAGCTCCTCGGGACAGTCTAATGAAAAACTGTTTTTT. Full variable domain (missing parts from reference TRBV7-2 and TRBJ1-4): GAGVSQSPSNKVTEKGKDVELRCDPISGHTALYWYRQSLGQGLEFLIYFQGNSAPDKSGLPSDRFSAERTGGSVSTLTIQRTQQEDSAVYLCASSSSGQSNEKLFFGSGTQLSVL.

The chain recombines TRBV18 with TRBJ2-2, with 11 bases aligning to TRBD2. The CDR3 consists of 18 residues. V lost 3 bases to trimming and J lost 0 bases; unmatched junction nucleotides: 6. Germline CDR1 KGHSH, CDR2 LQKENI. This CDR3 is CASSPGTSGWTNTGELFF. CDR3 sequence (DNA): TGTGCCAGCTCACCTGGGACTAGCGGATGGACGAACACCGGGGAGCTGTTTTTT.

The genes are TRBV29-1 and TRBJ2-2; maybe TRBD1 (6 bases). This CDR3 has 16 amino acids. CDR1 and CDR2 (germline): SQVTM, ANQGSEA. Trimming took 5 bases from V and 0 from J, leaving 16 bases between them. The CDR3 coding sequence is TGCAGCGTTTCTAAGCAAGGGGGATCGAACACCGGGGAGCTGTTTTTT. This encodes CSVSKQGGSNTGELFF.

The CDR3 DNA is TGTGCCAGCAGCTTTTACTGGGGAACTAGCGGAAAAACCGGGGAGCTGTTTTTT. Translating it yields CASSFYWGTSGKTGELFF. The gene calls are TRBV7-8 and TRBJ2-2, with 8 bases lining up with TRBD2. Germline CDR1 is SGHVS and CDR2 is FQNEAQ. The CDR3 runs 18 residues. V was clipped by 3 bases and J by 5 bases; unmatched bases: 14.

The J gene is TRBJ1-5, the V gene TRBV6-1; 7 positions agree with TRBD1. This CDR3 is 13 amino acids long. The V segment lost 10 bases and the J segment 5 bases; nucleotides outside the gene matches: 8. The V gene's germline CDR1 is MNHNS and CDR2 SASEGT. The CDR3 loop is CATRDRVYQPQHF. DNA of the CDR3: TGTGCCACCAGAGACAGGGTGTATCAGCCCCAGCATTTT.

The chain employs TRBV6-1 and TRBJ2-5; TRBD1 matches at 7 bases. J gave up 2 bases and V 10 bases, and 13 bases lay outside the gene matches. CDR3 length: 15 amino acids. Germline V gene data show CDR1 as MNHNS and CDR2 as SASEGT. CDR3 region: CATDSTGTRQETQYF. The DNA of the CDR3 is TGTGCCACCGACTCGACAGGGACGAGGCAAGAGACCCAGTACTTC.

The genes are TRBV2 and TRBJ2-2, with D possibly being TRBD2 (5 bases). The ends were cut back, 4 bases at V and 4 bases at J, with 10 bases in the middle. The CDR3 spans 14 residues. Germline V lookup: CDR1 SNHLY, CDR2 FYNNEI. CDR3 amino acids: CASSGGYRTGELFF. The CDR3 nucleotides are TGTGCCAGCAGTGGAGGGTATCGCACCGGGGAGCTGTTTTTT. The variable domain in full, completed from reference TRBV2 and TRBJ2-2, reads EPEVTQTPSHQVTQMGQEVILRCVPISNHLYFYWYRQILGQKVEFLVSFYNNEISEKSEIFDDQFSVERPDGSNFTLKIRSTKLEDSAMYFCASSGGYRTGELFFGEGSRLTVL.

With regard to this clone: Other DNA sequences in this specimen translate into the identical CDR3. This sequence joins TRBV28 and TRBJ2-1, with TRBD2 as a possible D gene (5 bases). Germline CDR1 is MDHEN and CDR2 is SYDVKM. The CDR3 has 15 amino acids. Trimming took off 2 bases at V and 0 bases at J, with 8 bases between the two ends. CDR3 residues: CASSLLAGSYNEQFF. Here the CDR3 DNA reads TGTGCCAGCAGTTTACTAGCCGGCTCCTACAATGAGCAGTTCTTC.

The CDR3 protein is CASSQGLAGAQYEQYF. The CDR3 DNA reads as TGCGCCAGCAGCCAAGGACTAGCGGGAGCTCAGTACGAGCAGTACTTC. The chain couples TRBV4-1 to TRBJ2-7; 12 nucleotides line up with TRBD2. The CDR3 covers 16 residues. Germline V CDR1 and CDR2: MGHRA, YSYEKL. Trimming at V came to 1 base and at J to 4 bases, leaving 5 bases not matched to a gene.

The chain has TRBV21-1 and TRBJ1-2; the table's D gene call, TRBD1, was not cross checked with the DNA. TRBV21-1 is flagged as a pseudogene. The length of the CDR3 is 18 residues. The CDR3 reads CASNSKWGQTSSPYGYTF. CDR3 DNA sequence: TGTGCCAGCAACTCAAAGTGGGGACAGACCTCGAGCCCCTATGGCTACACCTTC.

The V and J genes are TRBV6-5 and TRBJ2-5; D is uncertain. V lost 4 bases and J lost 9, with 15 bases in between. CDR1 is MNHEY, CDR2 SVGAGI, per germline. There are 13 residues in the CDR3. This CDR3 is CASSFLLGRSQYF. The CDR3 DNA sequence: TGTGCCAGCAGTTTCCTTCTGGGTCGCTCCCAGTACTTC.

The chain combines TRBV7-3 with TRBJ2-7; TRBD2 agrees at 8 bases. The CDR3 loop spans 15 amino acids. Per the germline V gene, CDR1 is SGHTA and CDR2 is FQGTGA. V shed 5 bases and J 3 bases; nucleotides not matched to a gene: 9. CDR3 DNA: TGTGCCAGCAGCCCCCGGGCAGCGGGAGTCTACGAGCAGTACTTC. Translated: CASSPRAAGVYEQYF.